The 26 T cell receptor beta chains given below trace back to one sample, sequenced in a study of blood T cell repertoires in COVID-19. This table comes from immunoSEQ multiplex PCR, and its TCRdb copy is limited to in-frame clones, with some not included. The sample yields some 250,000 clones, about 85% seen once. The source material was peripheral blood. Every receptor here comes from a man aged 25 to 40 who had recovered from COVID-19.

V and J are TRBV27 and TRBJ2-7; TRBD2 aligns across 7 bases. V was pared by 7 bases and J by 2 bases, with 8 bases of the junction left unmatched. This CDR3 is built from 14 residues. Germline V lookup: CDR1 MNHEY, CDR2 SMNVEV (reference sequence). The CDR3 loop is CASKRGGAPYEQYF. In nucleotides, the CDR3 is TGTGCCAGCAAGAGGGGAGGGGCACCCTACGAGCAGTACTTC.

The gene calls are TRBV3-1 (or the pseudogene TRBV3-2) and TRBJ2-5, with unresolved D. CDR3 size: 12 residues. Trimming took 0 bases from V and 7 from J, leaving 6 bases between them. Germline V gene lookup returns CDR1 LGHDT and CDR2 YNNKEL (reference sequence). CDR3 nucleotides: TGTGCCAGCAGCCAAGATATTAGGACCCAGTACTTC. Encoded protein: CASSQDIRTQYF.

In its sample, this clone was seen a few times. This rearrangement joins TRBV4-1 to TRBJ1-1; possible D gene TRBD1, 6 bases. The CDR3 is 15 amino acids. Deletions cut 4 bases from V and 0 bases from J, with 12 bases between. Germline V lookup: CDR1 MGHRA, CDR2 YSYEKL. The CDR3 DNA sequence: TGCGCCAGCAGCCGCTCAGGGACACTGAACACTGAAGCTTTCTTT. It translates to CASSRSGTLNTEAFF.

V is TRBV4-1 and J is TRBJ1-2, with D perhaps matching TRBD1 (5 bases). The CDR3 loop spans 14 amino acids. Trimming pared 4 bases from V and 6 bases from J, leaving 15 bases between. CDR1 and CDR2 (germline): MGHRA, YSYEKL. Written as DNA, the CDR3 is TGCGCCAGCAGCCTCCCCGGGCAGGGTGATGGCTACACCTTC. Protein product: CASSLPGQGDGYTF.

The chain employs TRBV11-1 and TRBJ1-2; 9 positions match TRBD1. The ends lost 6 bases at V and 6 bases at J; junction bases unmatched: 5. This CDR3 spans 13 amino acids. From germline, CDR1 is SGHAT and CDR2 FQDESV (reference sequence). CDR3 coding DNA: TGTGCCAGCAGGTCATGGACAGGGGATGGCTACACCTTC. Residues: CASRSWTGDGYTF. Together with reference TRBV11-1 and TRBJ1-2, the CDR3 gives the full variable domain: EAEVAQSPRYKITEKSQAVAFWCDPISGHATLYWYRQILGQGPELLVQFQDESVVDDSQLPKDRFSAERLKGVDSTLKIQPAELGDSAMYLCASRSWTGDGYTFGSGTRLTVV.

Only a few counts were recorded for this clone. V usage is TRBV7-9 and J usage is TRBJ1-5, with D possibly being TRBD1 (5 bases). Germline V gives CDR1 SEHNR, CDR2 FQNEAQ (reference sequence). CDR3 size: 17 residues. V lost 5 bases and J 3 bases, leaving 20 bases between the germline ends. CDR3 region: CASSPGGGDGNNQPQHF. CDR3 DNA sequence: TGTGCCAGCAGCCCCGGGGGAGGAGACGGAAACAATCAGCCCCAGCATTTT.

CDR3 nucleotide sequence: TGTGCCAGCAGTCCCCAGGGGGCTCGCACAGATACGCAGTATTTT. Amino acid sequence: CASSPQGARTDTQYF. This sequence joins TRBV27 and TRBJ2-3; 8 nucleotides match TRBD1. After removal of 5 bases from V and 1 base from J, the junction contained 5 bases not matched to a gene. CDR3 length equals 15 residues. CDR1 and CDR2 from the germline V gene are MNHEY and SMNVEV (reference sequence).

The rearrangement uses TRBV11-3 and TRBJ2-1; 14 nucleotides align to TRBD2. The CDR3 runs 16 residues. After removal of 5 bases from V and 8 bases from J, the junction contained 8 bases not matched to a gene. The germline gives CDR1 SGHNT, CDR2 YENEEA. CDR3 in DNA: TGTGCCAGCAGCAGAGGGACTAGCGGGGGCCTCCATGAGCAGTTCTTC. This translates into CASSRGTSGGLHEQFF.

V gene TRBV5-1 combines with J gene TRBJ2-2, with a possible D match to TRBD2 (6 bases). Germline V CDR1 and CDR2: SGHRS, YFSETQ. Between the trimmed V and J ends, which lost 5 bases and 1 base, there was a span of 15 bases. The CDR3 covers 16 residues. Here the CDR3 DNA reads TGCGCCAGCAGACGCTTGATAGCGGAGAACACCGGGGAGCTGTTTTTT. This encodes CASRRLIAENTGELFF.

The chain employs TRBV24-1 and TRBJ2-1; TRBD1 matches 11 bases. Germline V gene sequence: CDR1 KGHDR, CDR2 SFDVKD. V shed 4 bases and J 6 bases; nucleotides not matched to a gene: 7. This CDR3 has 16 residues. The CDR3 protein is CATSDPGQGASNEQFF. In nucleotides, the CDR3 is TGTGCCACCAGTGACCCTGGACAGGGGGCTAGCAATGAGCAGTTCTTC.

In this sample, this clone turned up once. The chain recombines TRBV3-1 (or the pseudogene TRBV3-2) with TRBJ1-3; D is undetermined. The germline V and J ends were trimmed by 0 bases and 0 bases, with 12 bases remaining between them. The CDR3 is 17 amino acids. CDR1 and CDR2 from the germline V gene are LGHDT and YNNKEL (reference sequence). CDR3 amino acids: CASSQDPNPSSGNTIYF. The CDR3 DNA reads as TGTGCCAGCAGCCAAGACCCAAACCCGAGCTCTGGAAACACCATATATTTT.

V and J are TRBV28 and TRBJ2-7, with TRBD1 matching 7 bases. Per germline, CDR1 MDHEN and CDR2 SYDVKM. V dropped 6 bases and J dropped 1; count of bases not matched to a gene: 0. This CDR3 region has 12 residues. CDR3 sequence reads: CASRGQSYEQYV. The CDR3 DNA follows: TGTGCCAGCAGGGGACAGTCCTACGAGCAGTACGTC.

The chain couples TRBV5-1 to TRBJ2-3; a weak D match, TRBD2 (5 bases). Germline V CDR1 and CDR2: SGHRS, YFSETQ. Trimming pared 1 base from V and 0 bases from J, leaving 6 bases between. This CDR3 contains 14 residues. CDR3 sequence (DNA): TGCGCCAGCAGCTTGTCGGGAAGCACAGATACGCAGTATTTT. Translating gives CASSLSGSTDTQYF.

This chain links TRBV2 with TRBJ2-2, with a possible D match to TRBD2 (6 bases). Germline CDR1 reads SNHLY; CDR2 reads FYNNEI. Trimming cost V 0 bases and J 5 bases, with 10 bases left between them. The CDR3 has 15 residues. The CDR3 region is CASSEALAGTGELFF. CDR3 DNA: TGTGCCAGCAGTGAAGCGCTTGCGGGAACCGGGGAGCTGTTTTTT.

The CDR3 is CASSRTSGGTDTQYF. CDR3 DNA: TGCGCCAGCAGCAGAACTAGCGGGGGAACAGATACGCAGTATTTT. This rearrangement joins TRBV5-1 to TRBJ2-3; 11 bases map to TRBD2. Germline V CDR1 and CDR2: SGHRS, YFSETQ. The V and J ends lost 4 bases and 3 bases, in that order; junction bases with no gene match: 4. The CDR3 spans 15 residues.

The chain uses TRBV5-1 and TRBJ1-2, with 7 nucleotides matching TRBD1. Per the germline V gene, CDR1 is SGHRS and CDR2 is YFSETQ. The ends lost 2 bases at V and 4 bases at J; junction bases unmatched: 5. The CDR3 is 14 residues long. The DNA of the CDR3 is TGCGCCAGCAGCTTCGGACAGGCGAGCTATGGCTACACCTTC. It yields the protein CASSFGQASYGYTF.

V gene TRBV4-1 combines with J gene TRBJ2-1; D call uncertain. The germline V gene has CDR1 MGHRA and CDR2 YSYEKL. The CDR3 length is 14 residues. V was cut by 4 bases and J by 5 bases, with 12 bases left in between. The chain's CDR3 is CASSPTLGDNEQFF. For the CDR3, the DNA is TGCGCCAGCAGCCCCACTCTAGGAGACAATGAGCAGTTCTTC.

The chain carries TRBV28 and TRBJ1-2, with unresolved D. The germline V gene has CDR1 MDHEN and CDR2 SYDVKM. The CDR3 has 13 residues. Trimming took off 3 bases at V and 8 bases at J, with 13 bases between the two ends. The CDR3 DNA reads as TGTGCCAGCAGTTTTGGGCCGTTCGGAGGCTACACCTTC. It specifies CASSFGPFGGYTF.

This chain uses TRBV28 with TRBJ1-2; 7 nucleotides agree with TRBD1. Germline CDR1 reads MDHEN; CDR2 reads SYDVKM. The CDR3 has 13 residues. V was pared by 4 bases and J by 9 bases, with 8 bases of the junction left unmatched. The DNA of the CDR3 is TGTGCCAGCAGTTCAGGGGGGCCCGGGAGCTACACCTTC. Amino acid sequence: CASSSGGPGSYTF.

In its sample, this clone was seen once. V and J are TRBV5-6 and TRBJ1-5; possibly TRBD1 for D (6 bases). In germline, CDR1 is SGHDT, CDR2 YYEEEE. Trimming took 3 bases from V and 2 from J, leaving 9 bases between them. The CDR3 extends over 14 amino acids. This chain's CDR3 is CASSSRTGNQPQHF. DNA of the CDR3: TGTGCCAGCAGCTCGCGGACAGGCAATCAGCCCCAGCATTTT.

V is TRBV19 and J is TRBJ1-1; TRBD1 aligns across 9 bases. This CDR3 contains 16 residues. Germline V gene lookup returns CDR1 LNHDA and CDR2 SQIVND (reference sequence). V was pared by 5 bases and J by 0 bases, with 7 bases of the junction left unmatched. The CDR3, as DNA: TGTGCCAGTAGTTCTGGGACAGGGACAATGAACACTGAAGCTTTCTTT. This codes for CASSSGTGTMNTEAFF.

The CDR3 here is CASSRQGALEQYV. In DNA, the CDR3 is TGTGCCAGCAGTCGACAGGGGGCGCTTGAGCAGTACGTC. The chain combines TRBV28 with TRBJ2-7, with 10 bases matching TRBD1. The ends lost 5 bases at V and 7 bases at J; junction bases unmatched: 5. The CDR3 is 13 residues long. CDR1 and CDR2 from the germline V gene are MDHEN and SYDVKM.

The chain employs TRBV5-1 and TRBJ1-2; D unclear. Trimming cost V 5 bases and J 1 base, with 9 bases left between them. The germline V gene has CDR1 SGHRS and CDR2 YFSETQ. The CDR3 extends over 13 amino acids. CDR3 region: CASSGQDNYGYTF. The CDR3 coding sequence is TGCGCCAGCAGTGGGCAGGATAACTATGGCTACACCTTC.

The rearrangement links TRBV6-1 to TRBJ1-1; 8 nucleotides agree with TRBD1. Germline trimming cut 3 bases from V and 3 bases from J; bases unmatched to any gene: 3. CDR1 is MNHNS and CDR2 is SASEGT in the germline V gene. The CDR3 runs to 14 residues. As DNA, the CDR3 is TGTGCCAGCAGTGAGCAGGGGGCGGACACTGAAGCTTTCTTT. Translated: CASSEQGADTEAFF.

The table lists this clone with a few counts. The chain recombines TRBV10-1 with TRBJ2-5, with 7 bases fitting TRBD1. Trimming removed 5 bases from V and 7 bases from J; junction bases left unmatched: 7. The CDR3 has 13 amino acids. From germline, CDR1 is WNHNN and CDR2 SYGVQD (reference sequence). The CDR3 sequence is CASSHGQDGTQYF. CDR3 DNA sequence: TGCGCCAGCAGTCATGGACAGGACGGGACCCAGTACTTC.

The rearrangement joins TRBV5-5 to TRBJ1-1, with D possibly TRBD1 on 5 matching bases. Germline V gene sequence: CDR1 SGHKS, CDR2 YYEKEE (reference sequence). Trimming shortened V by 0 bases and J by 7 bases, and 13 bases separated the two germline ends. This CDR3 region has 14 residues. CDR3 residues: CASSLDGANVEAFF. In DNA form, the CDR3 reads TGTGCCAGCAGCTTGGATGGGGCGAACGTTGAAGCTTTCTTT.